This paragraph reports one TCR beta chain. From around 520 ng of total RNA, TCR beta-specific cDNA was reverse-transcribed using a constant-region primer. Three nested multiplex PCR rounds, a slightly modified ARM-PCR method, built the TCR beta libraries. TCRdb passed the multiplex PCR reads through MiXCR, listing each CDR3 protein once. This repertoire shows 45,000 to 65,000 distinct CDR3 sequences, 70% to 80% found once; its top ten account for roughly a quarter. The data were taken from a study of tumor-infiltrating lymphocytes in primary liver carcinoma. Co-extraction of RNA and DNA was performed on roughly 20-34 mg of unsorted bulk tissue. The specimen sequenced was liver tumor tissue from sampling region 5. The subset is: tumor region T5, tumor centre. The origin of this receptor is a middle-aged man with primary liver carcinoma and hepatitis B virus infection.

As DNA, the CDR3 is TGTGCCAGCAGTTGGACACAGGGGGCGCGTGGCTACACCTTC. It specifies CASSWTQGARGYTF. This sequence joins TRBV6-6 and TRBJ1-2; TRBD1 matches 9 bases. The germline V gene has CDR1 MNHNY and CDR2 SVGAGI (reference sequence). V lost 4 bases to trimming and J lost 7 bases; unmatched junction nucleotides: 7. The CDR3 totals 14 residues.